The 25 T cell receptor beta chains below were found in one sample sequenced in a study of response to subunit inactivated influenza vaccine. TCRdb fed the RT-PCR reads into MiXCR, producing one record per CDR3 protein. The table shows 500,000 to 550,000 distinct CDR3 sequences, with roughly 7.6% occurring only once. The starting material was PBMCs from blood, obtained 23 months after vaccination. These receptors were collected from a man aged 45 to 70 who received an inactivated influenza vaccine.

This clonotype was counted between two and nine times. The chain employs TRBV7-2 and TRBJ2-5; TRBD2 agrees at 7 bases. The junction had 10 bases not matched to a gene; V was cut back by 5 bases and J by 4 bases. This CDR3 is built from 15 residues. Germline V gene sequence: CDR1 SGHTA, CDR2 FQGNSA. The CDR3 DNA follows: TGTGCCAGCAGCCCTCAGCGGGGAGGTCCAGAGACCCAGTACTTC. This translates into CASSPQRGGPETQYF.

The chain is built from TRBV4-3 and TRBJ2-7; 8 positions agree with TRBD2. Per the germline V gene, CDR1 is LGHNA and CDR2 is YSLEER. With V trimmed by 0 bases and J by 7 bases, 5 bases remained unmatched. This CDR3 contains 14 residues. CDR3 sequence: CASSQDGPSGEQYF. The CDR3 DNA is TGCGCCAGCAGCCAAGATGGGCCTAGCGGGGAGCAGTACTTC.

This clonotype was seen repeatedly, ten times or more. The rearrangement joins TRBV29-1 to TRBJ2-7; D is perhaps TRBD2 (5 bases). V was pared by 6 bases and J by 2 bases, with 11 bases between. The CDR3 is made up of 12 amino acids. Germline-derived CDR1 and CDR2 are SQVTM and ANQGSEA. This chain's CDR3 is CSVEDEAYEQYF. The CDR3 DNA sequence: TGCAGCGTGGAGGACGAAGCCTACGAGCAGTACTTC.

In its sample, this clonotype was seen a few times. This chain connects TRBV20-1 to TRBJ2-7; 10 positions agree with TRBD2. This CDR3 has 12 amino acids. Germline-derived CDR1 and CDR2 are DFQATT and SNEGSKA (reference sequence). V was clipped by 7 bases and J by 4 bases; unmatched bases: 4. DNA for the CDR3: TGCAGTGGTACAGCGGGAGGGTACGAGCAGTACTTC. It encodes CSGTAGGYEQYF.

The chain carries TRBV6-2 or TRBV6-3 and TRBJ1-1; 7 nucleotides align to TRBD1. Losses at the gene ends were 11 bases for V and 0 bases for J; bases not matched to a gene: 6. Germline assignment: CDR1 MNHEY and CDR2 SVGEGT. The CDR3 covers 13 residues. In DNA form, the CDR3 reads TGTGCCCTGAGACAGGGACTGAACACTGAAGCTTTCTTT. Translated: CALRQGLNTEAFF.

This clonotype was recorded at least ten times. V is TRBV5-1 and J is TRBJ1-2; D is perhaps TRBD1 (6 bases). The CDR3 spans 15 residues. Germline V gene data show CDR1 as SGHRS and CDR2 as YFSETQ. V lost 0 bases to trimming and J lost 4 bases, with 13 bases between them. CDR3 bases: TGCGCCAGCAGCTTGGGTGGGGGCCTCGGCTATGGCTACACCTTC. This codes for CASSLGGGLGYGYTF.

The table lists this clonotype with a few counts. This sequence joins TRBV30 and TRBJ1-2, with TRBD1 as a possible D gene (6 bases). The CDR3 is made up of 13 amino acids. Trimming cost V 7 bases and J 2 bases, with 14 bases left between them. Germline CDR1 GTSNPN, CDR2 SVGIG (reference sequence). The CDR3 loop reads CAFSRTANYGYTF. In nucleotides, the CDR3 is TGTGCCTTCTCACGGACAGCAAACTATGGCTACACCTTC.

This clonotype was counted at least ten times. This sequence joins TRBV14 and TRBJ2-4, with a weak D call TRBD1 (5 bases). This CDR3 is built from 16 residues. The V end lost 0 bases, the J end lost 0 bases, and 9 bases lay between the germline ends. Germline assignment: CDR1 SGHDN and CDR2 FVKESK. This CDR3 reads CASSQDLRGAKNIQYF. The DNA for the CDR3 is TGTGCCAGCAGCCAAGATCTAAGGGGAGCCAAAAACATTCAGTACTTC.

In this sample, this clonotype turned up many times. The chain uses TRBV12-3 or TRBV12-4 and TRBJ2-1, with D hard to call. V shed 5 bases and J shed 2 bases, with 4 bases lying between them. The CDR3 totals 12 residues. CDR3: CASSSTYNEQFF. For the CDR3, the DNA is TGTGCCAGCAGTAGTACCTACAATGAGCAGTTCTTC.

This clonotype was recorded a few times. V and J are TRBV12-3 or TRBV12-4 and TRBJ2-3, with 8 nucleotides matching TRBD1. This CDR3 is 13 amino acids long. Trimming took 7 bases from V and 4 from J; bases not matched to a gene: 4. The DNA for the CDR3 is TGTGCCAGCATCGAACAGGGGGCAGATACGCAGTATTTT. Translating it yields CASIEQGADTQYF.

CDR3 coding DNA: TGTGCCAGCAGTTACTCACCGGGACAGGTGTGGTCCGGGGAGCTGTTTTTT. Its protein product is CASSYSPGQVWSGELFF. The chain has TRBV6-5 and TRBJ2-2; 8 nucleotides agree with TRBD1. Germline V lookup: CDR1 MNHEY, CDR2 SVGAGI. The CDR3 sequence is 17 residues long. V dropped 0 bases and J dropped 6; count of bases not matched to a gene: 9.

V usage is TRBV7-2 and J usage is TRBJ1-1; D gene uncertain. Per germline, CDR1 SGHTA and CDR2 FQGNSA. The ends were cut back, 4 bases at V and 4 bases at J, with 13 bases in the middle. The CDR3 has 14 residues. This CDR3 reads CASSSLGSSTEAFF. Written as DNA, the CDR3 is TGTGCCAGCAGCTCGTTGGGGTCTTCCACTGAAGCTTTCTTT.

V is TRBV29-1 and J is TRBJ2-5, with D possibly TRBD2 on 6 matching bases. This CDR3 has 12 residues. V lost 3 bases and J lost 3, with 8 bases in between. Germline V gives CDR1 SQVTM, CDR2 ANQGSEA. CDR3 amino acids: CSVEGLEETQYF. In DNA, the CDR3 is TGCAGCGTTGAGGGACTCGAAGAGACCCAGTACTTC.

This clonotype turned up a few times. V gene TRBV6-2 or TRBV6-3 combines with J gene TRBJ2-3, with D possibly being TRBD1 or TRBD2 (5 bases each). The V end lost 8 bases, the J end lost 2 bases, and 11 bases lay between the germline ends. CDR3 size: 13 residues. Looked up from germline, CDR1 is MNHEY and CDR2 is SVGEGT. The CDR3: CASGRDHTDTQYF. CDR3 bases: TGTGCCAGCGGCCGGGACCACACAGATACGCAGTATTTT.

Here the CDR3 reads CASSLDGGTVYTEAFF. The CDR3 DNA reads TGCGCCAGCAGCTTGGATGGAGGGACAGTTTACACTGAAGCTTTCTTT. The chain employs TRBV5-1 and TRBJ1-1; 7 positions match TRBD1. The CDR3 totals 16 residues. J was trimmed by 3 bases and V by 0 bases; bases with no gene match: 8. Germline V gene lookup returns CDR1 SGHRS and CDR2 YFSETQ.

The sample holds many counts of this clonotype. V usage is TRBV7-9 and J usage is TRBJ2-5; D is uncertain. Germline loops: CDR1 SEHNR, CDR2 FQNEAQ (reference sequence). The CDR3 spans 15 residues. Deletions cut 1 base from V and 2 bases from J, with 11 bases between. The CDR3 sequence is CASSLEGFIQETQYF. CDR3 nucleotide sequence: TGTGCCAGCAGCTTAGAGGGTTTTATTCAAGAGACCCAGTACTTC.

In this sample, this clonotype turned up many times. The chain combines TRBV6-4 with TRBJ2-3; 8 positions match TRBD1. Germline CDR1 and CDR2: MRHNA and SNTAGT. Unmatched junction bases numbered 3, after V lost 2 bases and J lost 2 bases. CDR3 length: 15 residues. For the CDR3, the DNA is TGTGCCAGCAGTGACCAGGGGGCTGCCACAGATACGCAGTATTTT. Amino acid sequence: CASSDQGAATDTQYF.

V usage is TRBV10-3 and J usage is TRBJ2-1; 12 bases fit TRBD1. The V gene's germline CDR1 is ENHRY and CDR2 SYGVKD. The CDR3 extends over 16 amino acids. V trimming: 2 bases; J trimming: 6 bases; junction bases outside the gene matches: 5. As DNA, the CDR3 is TGTGCCATCAGTGAGGGGGGACAGGGGGCAGGCAATGAGCAGTTCTTC. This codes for CAISEGGQGAGNEQFF.

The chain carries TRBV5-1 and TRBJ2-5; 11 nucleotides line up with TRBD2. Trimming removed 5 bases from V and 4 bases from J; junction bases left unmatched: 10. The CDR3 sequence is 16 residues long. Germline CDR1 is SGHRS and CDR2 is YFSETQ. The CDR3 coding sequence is TGCGCCAGCAGACCGACTAGCGGGGCCTCGGGAGAGACCCAGTACTTC. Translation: CASRPTSGASGETQYF. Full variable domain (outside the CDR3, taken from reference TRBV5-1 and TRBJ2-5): KAGVTQTPRYLIKTRGQQVTLSCSPISGHRSVSWYQQTPGQGLQFLFEYFSETQRNKGNFPGRFSGRQFSNSRSEMNVSTLELGDSALYLCASRPTSGASGETQYFGPGTRLLVL.

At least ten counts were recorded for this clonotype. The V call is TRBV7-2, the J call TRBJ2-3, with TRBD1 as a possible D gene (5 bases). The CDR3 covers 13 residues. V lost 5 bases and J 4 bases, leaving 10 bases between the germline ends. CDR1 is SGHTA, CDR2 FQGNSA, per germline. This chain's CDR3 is CASSIRDPDTQYF. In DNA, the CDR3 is TGTGCCAGCAGCATCAGGGATCCAGATACGCAGTATTTT.

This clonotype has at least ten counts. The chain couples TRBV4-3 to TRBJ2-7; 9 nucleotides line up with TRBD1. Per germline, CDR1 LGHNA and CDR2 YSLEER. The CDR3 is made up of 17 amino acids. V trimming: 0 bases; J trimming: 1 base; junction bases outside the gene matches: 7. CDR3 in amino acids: CASSQEAFGTGSYEQYF. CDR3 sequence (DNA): TGCGCCAGCAGCCAAGAAGCTTTTGGGACAGGGTCCTACGAGCAGTACTTC.

CDR3 residues: CASSGARQDFQETQYF. The CDR3, as DNA: TGTGCCAGCAGTGGGGCACGACAGGACTTTCAAGAGACCCAGTACTTC. V usage is TRBV6-1 and J usage is TRBJ2-5, with a tentative D call TRBD1 (6 bases). Trimming took off 4 bases at V and 2 bases at J, with 17 bases between the two ends. The germline gives CDR1 MNHNS, CDR2 SASEGT. The CDR3 spans 16 residues.

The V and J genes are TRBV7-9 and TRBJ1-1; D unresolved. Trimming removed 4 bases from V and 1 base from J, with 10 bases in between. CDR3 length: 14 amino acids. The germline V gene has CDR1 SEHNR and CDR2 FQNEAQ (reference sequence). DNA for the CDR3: TGTGCCAGCAGCTCCTTAGATCAGAACACTGAAGCTTTCTTT. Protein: CASSSLDQNTEAFF. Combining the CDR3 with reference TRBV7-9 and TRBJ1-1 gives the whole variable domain DTGVSQNPRHKITKRGQNVTFRCDPISEHNRLYWYRQTLGQGPEFLTYFQNEAQLEKSRLLSDRFSAERPKGSFSTLEIQRTEQGDSAMYLCASSSLDQNTEAFFGQGTRLTVV.

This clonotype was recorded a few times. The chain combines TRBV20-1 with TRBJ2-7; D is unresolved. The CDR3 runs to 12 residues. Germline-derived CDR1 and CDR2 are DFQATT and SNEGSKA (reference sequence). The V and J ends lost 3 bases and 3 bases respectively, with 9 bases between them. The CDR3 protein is CSASGRYYEQYF. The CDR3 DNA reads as TGCAGTGCTAGCGGACGGTACTACGAGCAGTACTTC.

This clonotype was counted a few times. CDR3 DNA sequence: TGTGCCACCAGCAAGGGCGGGGGGCCCCACAATGAGCAGTTCTTC. Encoded protein: CATSKGGGPHNEQFF. This chain connects TRBV15 to TRBJ2-1, with 8 bases that match TRBD2. The junction had 7 bases not matched to a gene; V was cut back by 4 bases and J by 5 bases. The CDR3 covers 15 residues. Germline CDR1 is LNHNV and CDR2 is YYDKDF (reference sequence).